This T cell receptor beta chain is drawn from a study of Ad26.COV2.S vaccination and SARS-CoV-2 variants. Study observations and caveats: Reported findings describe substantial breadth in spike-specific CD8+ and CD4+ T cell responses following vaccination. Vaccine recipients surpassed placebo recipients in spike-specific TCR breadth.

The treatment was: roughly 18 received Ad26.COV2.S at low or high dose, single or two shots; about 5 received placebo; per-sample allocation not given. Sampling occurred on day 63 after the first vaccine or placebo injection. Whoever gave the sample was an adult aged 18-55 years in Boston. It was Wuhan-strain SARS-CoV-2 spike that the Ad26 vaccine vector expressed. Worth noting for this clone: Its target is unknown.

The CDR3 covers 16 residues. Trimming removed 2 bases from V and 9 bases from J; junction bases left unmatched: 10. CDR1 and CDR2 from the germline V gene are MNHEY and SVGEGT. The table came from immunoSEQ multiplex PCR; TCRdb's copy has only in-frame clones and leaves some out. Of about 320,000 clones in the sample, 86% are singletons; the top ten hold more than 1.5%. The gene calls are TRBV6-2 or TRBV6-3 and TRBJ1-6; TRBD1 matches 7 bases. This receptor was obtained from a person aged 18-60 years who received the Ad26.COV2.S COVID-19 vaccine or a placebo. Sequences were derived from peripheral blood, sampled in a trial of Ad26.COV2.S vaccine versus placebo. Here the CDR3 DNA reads TGTGCCAGCAGTTACACTGAGGGCAGGGGGAGTTCACCCCTCCACTTT. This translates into CASSYTEGRGSSPLHF.